The clone carrying this T cell receptor (beta chain) was observed once. The protocol was immunoSEQ multiplex PCR, while the TCRdb copy is restricted to in-frame clones and leaves out a portion. The repertoire holds over a thousand clones, with about 86% as singletons. Noted time point: week 3, after first cycle of checkpoint inhibitor. Apart from a couple of fast progressors, RECIST 1.1 response was judged 12 weeks post-infusion. These data are taken from a study of blood T cell dynamics during melanoma immunotherapy. At the level of the study: First-line therapy was either pembrolizumab or nivolumab with ipilimumab for metastatic melanoma.

In germline, CDR1 is MNHEY, CDR2 SMNVEV (reference sequence). V was pared by 5 bases and J by 5 bases, with 21 bases between. This CDR3 comprises 16 residues. The input for sequencing was cell-free DNA from blood, taken from a patient treated with checkpoint blockade. This TCR derives from a human donor with melanoma. This chain connects TRBV27 to TRBJ1-2, with TRBD1 as a possible D gene (5 bases). Here the CDR3 reads CASSPEGRFLRYGYTF. In DNA, the CDR3 is TGTGCCAGCAGTCCCGAGGGACGGTTTCTACGTTATGGCTACACCTTC.